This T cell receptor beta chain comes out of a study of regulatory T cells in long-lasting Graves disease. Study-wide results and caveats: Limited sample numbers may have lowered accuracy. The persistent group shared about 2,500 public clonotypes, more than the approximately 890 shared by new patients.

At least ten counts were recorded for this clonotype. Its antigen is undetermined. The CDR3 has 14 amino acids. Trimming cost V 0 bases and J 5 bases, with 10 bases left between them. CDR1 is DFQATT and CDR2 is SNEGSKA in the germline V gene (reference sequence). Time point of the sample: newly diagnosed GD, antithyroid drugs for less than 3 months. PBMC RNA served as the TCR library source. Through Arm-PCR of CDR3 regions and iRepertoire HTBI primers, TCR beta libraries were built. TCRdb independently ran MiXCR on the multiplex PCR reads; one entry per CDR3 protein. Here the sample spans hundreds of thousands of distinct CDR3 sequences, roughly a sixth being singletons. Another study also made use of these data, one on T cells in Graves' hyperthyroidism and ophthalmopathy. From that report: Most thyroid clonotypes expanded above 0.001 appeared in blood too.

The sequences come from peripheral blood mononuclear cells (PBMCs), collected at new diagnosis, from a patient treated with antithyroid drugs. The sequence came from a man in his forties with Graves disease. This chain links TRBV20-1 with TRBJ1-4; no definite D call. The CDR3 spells CSAREWPSNEKLFF. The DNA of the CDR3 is TGCAGTGCTAGAGAATGGCCGTCCAATGAAAAACTGTTTTTT.